Below, 4 T cell receptor beta chains from the same sample are listed, as sequenced in a study of long-term antiretroviral therapy in people with HIV. Survey-level resolution applied to immunoSEQ assay v3.0. Profiling relied on immunoSEQ multiplex PCR, and the TCRdb table lists in-frame clones only, not all of them. The sample gives roughly 22,000 clones, 75% to 85% of which show up once; about 2.1% is in the top ten. This sample comprised unsorted PBMCs, obtained 3 years after starting antiretroviral therapy. The receptor set was obtained from a middle-aged man with HIV.

The chain joins TRBV9 to TRBJ2-1, with 13 positions matching TRBD2. V dropped 4 bases and J dropped 5; count of bases not matched to a gene: 6. The CDR3 is 16 residues long. Germline values: CDR1 SGDLS, CDR2 YYNGEE. The CDR3 DNA follows: TGTGCCAGCAGCCCCGGGACTAGCGGGATGAACAATGAGCAGTTCTTC. This encodes CASSPGTSGMNNEQFF.

This chain links TRBV4-3 with TRBJ2-2; D not certain. CDR1 and CDR2 from the germline V gene are LGHNA and YSLEER. Trimming removed 1 base from V and 1 base from J, with 7 bases in between. This CDR3 is built from 15 residues. The CDR3, as DNA: TGCGCCAGCAGCCAAGTCGGCAGGAACACCGGGGAGCTGTTTTTT. Its translation: CASSQVGRNTGELFF.

The chain recombines TRBV11-3 with TRBJ2-7; TRBD2 agrees at 7 bases. CDR3 length: 15 amino acids. The ends lost 1 base at V and 5 bases at J; junction bases unmatched: 8. Germline V gives CDR1 SGHNT, CDR2 YENEEA. The CDR3 here is CASSLGGRALHEQYF. The CDR3 region has the DNA TGTGCCAGCAGCTTAGGTGGGAGGGCCCTCCACGAGCAGTACTTC.

The chain recombines TRBV19 with TRBJ2-7; 7 bases line up with TRBD1. The trim removed 4 bases at V and 2 bases at J, leaving 2 bases unmatched. From germline, CDR1 is LNHDA and CDR2 SQIVND (reference sequence). The CDR3 is 13 amino acids. The CDR3 nucleotides read TGTGCCAGTAGTAAGACAGGGACCTACGAGCAGTACTTC. Amino acid sequence: CASSKTGTYEQYF.